These 6 T cell receptor beta chains share one sample of origin, sequenced in a study of T-cell memory formation after mild COVID-19. TCRdb reprocessed the 5' RACE reads via MiXCR and lists one record per CDR3 protein. The sample holds 45,000 or so distinct CDR3 sequences, 6% to 7% seen once. Sequenced input: PBMCs or a T cell subset sorted from them (not recorded which). The receptors were sampled from an adult who had mild COVID-19 (a few samples of this study predate the infection). Cell type and time point are not known.

This clonotype has only a few counts. The rearrangement joins TRBV19 to TRBJ2-5; D might be TRBD1 (6 bases). The CDR3 is 14 amino acids. Trimming removed 1 base from V and 1 base from J, with 7 bases in between. Germline V gives CDR1 LNHDA, CDR2 SQIVND (reference sequence). Here the CDR3 reads CASSIVQGQETQYF. DNA for the CDR3: TGTGCCAGTAGTATAGTACAGGGCCAAGAGACCCAGTACTTC.

This clonotype was picked up many times. This chain uses TRBV11-2 with TRBJ1-2; D is ambiguous. V lost 5 bases to trimming and J lost 2 bases, with 18 bases between them. This CDR3 spans 16 amino acids. Per germline, CDR1 SGHAT and CDR2 FQNNGV. CDR3 nucleotides: TGTGCCAGCAGCACCATCCGGGGAGTCGGCAACTATGGCTACACCTTC. Amino acid sequence: CASSTIRGVGNYGYTF.

This clonotype was found many times. This chain links TRBV29-1 with TRBJ2-1; D remains unclear. Trimming removed 2 bases from V and 3 bases from J, with 8 bases in between. CDR3 length: 13 residues. Germline V gene lookup returns CDR1 SQVTM and CDR2 ANQGSEA. CDR3 in amino acids: CSVESPIYNEQFF. CDR3 bases: TGCAGCGTTGAATCCCCTATCTACAATGAGCAGTTCTTC.

J is TRBJ2-7 and V is TRBV7-2; 8 bases map to TRBD1. Trimming cost V 5 bases and J 6 bases; bases outside gene matches: 6. The CDR3 length is 13 residues. From germline, CDR1 is SGHTA and CDR2 FQGNSA. The CDR3 protein is CASSPGQVGEQYF. The CDR3 bases are TGTGCCAGCAGCCCGGGACAGGTGGGCGAGCAGTACTTC.

This clonotype was counted ten times or more. The chain joins TRBV5-6 to TRBJ2-5; D is possibly TRBD1 (5 bases). The V end lost 3 bases, the J end lost 4 bases, and 13 bases lay between the germline ends. The CDR3 contains 14 residues. Germline assignment: CDR1 SGHDT and CDR2 YYEEEE. Here the CDR3 DNA reads TGTGCCAGCAGCTCCTCACAAACAGGAGAGACCCAGTACTTC. Translated: CASSSSQTGETQYF.

This clonotype was found many times. J is TRBJ1-3 and V is TRBV7-2; D unclear. Germline CDR1 reads SGHTA; CDR2 reads FQGNSA. Trimming left V 5 bases short and J 1 base short, with 9 bases between. This CDR3 has 14 residues. The CDR3 region has the DNA TGTGCCAGCAGCCCTGAAAGGTCTGGAAACACCATATATTTT. It codes for CASSPERSGNTIYF. The whole variable domain, remainder taken from reference TRBV7-2 and TRBJ1-3, is GAGVSQSPSNKVTEKGKDVELRCDPISGHTALYWYRQSLGQGLEFLIYFQGNSAPDKSGLPSDRFSAERTGGSVSTLTIQRTQQEDSAVYLCASSPERSGNTIYFGEGSWLTVV.